One and the same sample provided the 6 T cell receptor beta chains below, sequenced in a study of long-term antiretroviral therapy in people with HIV. The authors ran the immunoSEQ assay, v3.0, at survey level. The method was immunoSEQ multiplex PCR; TCRdb's version includes in-frame clones alone and lacks a portion of them. The table has some 28,000 clones, about 93% seen once; the top ten hold around 4.5%. The sample consisted of unsorted PBMCs, taken 5.2 years after starting antiretroviral therapy. These receptors were collected from a woman between 40 and 55 years old with HIV.

CDR3 residues: CASSGLAGYNEQFF. CDR3 DNA: TGTGCCAGCAGCGGACTAGCGGGGTACAATGAGCAGTTCTTC. V usage is TRBV2 and J usage is TRBJ2-1, with TRBD2 identical over 12 bases. Germline lookup yields CDR1 SNHLY and CDR2 FYNNEI. The CDR3 length is 14 residues. V lost 6 bases, J lost 4 bases, and 1 base stayed unmatched. The full variable domain, rest sourced from reference TRBV2 and TRBJ2-1, is EPEVTQTPSHQVTQMGQEVILRCVPISNHLYFYWYRQILGQKVEFLVSFYNNEISEKSEIFDDQFSVERPDGSNFTLKIRSTKLEDSAMYFCASSGLAGYNEQFFGPGTRLTVL.

The J gene is TRBJ2-2, the V gene TRBV19; 10 nucleotides agree with TRBD2. The V gene end was trimmed by 8 bases and the J gene end by 4 bases; junction bases not matched to a gene: 4. Germline V gene data show CDR1 as LNHDA and CDR2 as SQIVND (reference sequence). The CDR3 runs 14 residues. CDR3 DNA: TGTGCCAGTCTAGCGGGGGCCTTCACCGGGGAGCTGTTTTTT. As protein: CASLAGAFTGELFF.

This chain links TRBV5-4 with TRBJ2-2, with 8 bases aligning to TRBD2. CDR1 and CDR2 from the germline V gene are SGHNT and YYREEE (reference sequence). V lost 1 base, J lost 4 bases, and 9 bases stayed unmatched. The CDR3 spans 17 residues. The CDR3 sequence: CASSLLAGRGITGELFF. The CDR3 DNA reads as TGTGCCAGCAGCTTGTTAGCGGGGCGGGGAATCACCGGGGAGCTGTTTTTT.

This sequence joins TRBV5-4 and TRBJ2-1; 7 bases map to TRBD2. The CDR3 contains 11 residues. Unmatched junction bases numbered 0, after V lost 2 bases and J lost 10 bases. CDR1 SGHNT and CDR2 YYREEE come from the germline V gene (reference sequence). CDR3 protein: CASSLLAEQFF. CDR3 in DNA: TGTGCCAGCAGCTTACTAGCGGAGCAGTTCTTC.

The chain carries TRBV11-3 and TRBJ2-7; 9 bases agree with TRBD1. With V trimmed by 2 bases and J by 4 bases, 9 bases remained unmatched. From germline, CDR1 is SGHNT and CDR2 YENEEA. The CDR3 length is 16 residues. The CDR3 DNA reads TGTGCCAGCAGCTTAAGGGGGACAGGGAGCGGTTACGAGCAGTACTTC. It specifies CASSLRGTGSGYEQYF.

The chain joins TRBV2 to TRBJ1-6, with D possibly being TRBD1 (5 bases). V dropped 3 bases and J dropped 6 bases, with 9 bases sitting between them. Germline V CDR1 and CDR2: SNHLY, FYNNEI. The CDR3 extends over 14 amino acids. The chain's CDR3 is CASSEGGLNSPLHF. The DNA of the CDR3 is TGTGCCAGCAGTGAGGGGGGTCTTAATTCACCCCTCCACTTT. The variable domain in full, completed from reference TRBV2 and TRBJ1-6, reads EPEVTQTPSHQVTQMGQEVILRCVPISNHLYFYWYRQILGQKVEFLVSFYNNEISEKSEIFDDQFSVERPDGSNFTLKIRSTKLEDSAMYFCASSEGGLNSPLHFGNGTRLTVT.